This TCR beta chain originates from a study of CD4 and CD8 cells across lung adenocarcinoma regions. The patients had localized lung adenocarcinoma, a non-small cell subtype. TCRdb recomputed calls from the PCR reads with MiXCR, one row per CDR3 protein. The table records thousands of distinct CDR3 sequences, over 35% of them present only once. This sequence originates from a female donor with lung adenocarcinoma. The CD4 and CD8 labels of this study may be unreliable. Sequences were obtained from CD4+ T cells from the margin of a lung tumor.

CDR3 bases: TGTGCCAGCAGTTATACGGTCAATGAGCAGTTCTTC. Residues: CASSYTVNEQFF. The chain uses TRBV6-5 and TRBJ2-1; no firm D call. The V gene's germline CDR1 is MNHEY and CDR2 SVGAGI. The CDR3 contains 12 residues. V lost 3 bases, J lost 6 bases, and 6 bases lay in between.